The T cell receptor (beta chain) under discussion was sequenced for a study of blood T cells in healthy people across ages. Regarding the study as a whole: Significant beta diversity loss was already apparent by age approximately 36, declining roughly linearly. The unsorted PBMCs prevented any conclusive comparison of naive versus antigen-experienced cells.

Trimming cost V 0 bases and J 11 bases, with 22 bases left between them. This CDR3 has 16 amino acids. The V gene's germline CDR1 is SGHTA and CDR2 FQGTGA. Worth noting for this clonotype: Its antigen remains unknown. A single base separates this from a much larger clone, so it may be a read error.

Combining a sample-barcoded 5' primer with a J-beta primer mix, a second PCR ran for roughly 7 to 12 cycles. Researchers report that each sample yielded at least 2.5 million CDR3-containing paired-end reads. TCRdb fed the 5' RACE reads into MiXCR, producing one record per CDR3 protein. The sample carries approximately 900,000 distinct CDR3 sequences, about 28% recorded once. The same sample was also used in a study of T cells of mothers and their children. That work contributes: An overlap that was slightly higher, though non-significant, was seen in related mother-child pairs versus unrelated pairs.

The clonotype originates from a middle-aged woman in good health. The sample was blood. The chain employs TRBV7-3 and TRBJ2-5, with D possibly being TRBD1 or TRBD2 (5 bases each). The CDR3 DNA sequence: TGTGCCAGCAGCTTAACCTCGTCCCGGGACGTTAATGAGCAGTACTTC. Amino acids: CASSLTSSRDVNEQYF.